The present entry profiles one TCR beta chain with its context. Its antigen remains undetermined. No per-base quality is available; no much larger clone lies one base away. The intended sense of this specimen's time point label: blood 2 weeks post-SBRT. The label giving this sample's treatment or condition can be read as: 15 Gy SBRT to primary tumor, nephrectomy 4 weeks later. Serial peripheral blood from radiation-treated patients was sampled at baseline, 2 weeks and 4 weeks after SBRT to track tumor-enriched clonotypes. Every patient had renal cell carcinoma of clear cell pathology. The QIAamp DNA Blood Mini Kit (Qiagen) was used to prepare genomic DNA for TCR sequencing. The analyses included only samples that passed all quality control checks. Following the manufacturer's recommendations, the immunoSEQ kit was used to generate TCR beta libraries from genomic DNA. For library preparation, a first multiplex PCR was performed with proprietary primers, followed by a second PCR in which unique barcodes were added, and bead cleanups were performed after each round. A positive control reaction and a negative control reaction, both provided in the kit, were run with every batch of samples. The final libraries were assessed on an Agilent 4200 TapeStation D1000 ScreenTape, pooled by volume, and quantified by qPCR. Sequencing ran on an Illumina NextSeq500 with a MidOutput 150-cycle cartridge, using 156 Read1 and 15 Index1 cycles with kit custom primers. The pooled library was loaded at around 1 pM with approximately 20% PhiX control spiked in. Per the authors' processing: Vendor-processed data were analyzed in R, with a clonotype defined as all T cells sharing the same CDR3 nucleotide sequence. For clone abundance analyses, frequencies were normalized to the 10,000 most abundant clones in each sample. Public T cell clones, averaging fewer than five per sample, were removed before analysis. An abundance difference of at least 32-fold between compartments was the criterion for calling clonotypes tumor-enriched or baseline blood-enriched. A beta-binomial differential abundance model was applied to find clonotypes that expanded or contracted between blood time points. Similarity between tumor and blood repertoires was quantified using the Baroni-Urbani and Buser coefficient, and groups were compared with two-tailed Wilcoxon tests in R. In TCRdb, the immuneACCESS table is reduced to in-frame sequences with V and J assigned. These tables do not hold every clone; where another copy was compared, an unresolved V gene accounts for under half, and the others remain unexplained. V, J and clone size are those of that table, while D and trimming were read from the DNA. In all, the sample holds about 120,000 clones, and roughly four fifths of those were seen once. Of the sample, 5% to 6.5% is held by the ten largest clones.

The sample belongs to a study of radiation and T cells in renal cell carcinoma (dated by TCRdb to 2018 to 2021). Background on the whole study: Samples came from a clinical trial, in which primary renal cell carcinomas received 15 Gy stereotactic body radiation therapy followed by nephrectomy 4 weeks later. In total, about 50 samples underwent TCR beta sequencing: about 26 tumors plus 27 peripheral blood samples. Across all 50 or so samples, 4,016,671 unique CDR3 nucleotide sequences encoding 2,658,974 unique CDR3 amino acid sequences were identified.

Study-wide findings and limitations: Blood repertoire dynamics were not followed beyond 4 weeks after treatment. In blood, the top tumor clonotypes increased between baseline and 2 weeks post-radiation and then shrank by 4 weeks, which suggests that tumor-resident clones expanded only transiently. With a single-armed trial design, the study had no way to address how radiation dose or scheduling affects the TCR repertoire. Because pretreatment tumor biopsies were not available, the study could not determine whether clonotypes were already present within the tumor at baseline.

The source of this sequence is a man aged 45 to 65 with renal cell carcinoma. The source was blood, collected from a patient whose treatment included radiotherapy and nephrectomy.

CDR3 reads: CATSREMGSNNEQFF. The sequenced DNA: TGTGCCACCAGCAGAGAGATGGGGTCAAACAATGAGCAGTTCTTC. In this chain, TRBV15 is recombined with TRBJ2-1; no D segment can be confidently identified. CDR1 LNHNV and CDR2 YYDKDF are derived from the germline V gene (reference sequence). The V end loses 0 bases and the J end loses 5 bases, and a stretch of 11 bases separates them. Taken from cysteine to phenylalanine, the CDR3 has 15 residues. Only the CDR3 region is kept as DNA, spanning 45 bases read in frame from base 1.